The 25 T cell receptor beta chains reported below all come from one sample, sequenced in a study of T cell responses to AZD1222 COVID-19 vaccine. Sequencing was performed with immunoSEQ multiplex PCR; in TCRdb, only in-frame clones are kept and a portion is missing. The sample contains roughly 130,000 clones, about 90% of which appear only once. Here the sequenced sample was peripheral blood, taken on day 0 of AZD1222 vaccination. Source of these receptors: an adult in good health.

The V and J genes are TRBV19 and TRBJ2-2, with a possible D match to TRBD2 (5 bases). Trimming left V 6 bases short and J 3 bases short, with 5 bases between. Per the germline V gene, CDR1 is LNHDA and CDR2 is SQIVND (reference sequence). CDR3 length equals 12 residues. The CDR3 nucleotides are TGTGCCAGTAGGGACTACACCGGGGAGCTGTTTTTT. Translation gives CASRDYTGELFF.

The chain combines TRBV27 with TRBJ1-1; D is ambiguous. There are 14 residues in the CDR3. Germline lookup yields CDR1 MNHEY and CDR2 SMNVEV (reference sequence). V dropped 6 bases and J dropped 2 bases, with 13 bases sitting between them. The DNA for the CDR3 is TGTGCCAGCAGCCGCCGATCGGCCAACACTGAAGCTTTCTTT. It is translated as CASSRRSANTEAFF.

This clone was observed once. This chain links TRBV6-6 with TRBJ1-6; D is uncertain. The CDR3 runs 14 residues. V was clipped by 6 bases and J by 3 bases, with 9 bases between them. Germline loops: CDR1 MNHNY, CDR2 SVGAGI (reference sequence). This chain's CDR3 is CASSLSGYNSPLHF. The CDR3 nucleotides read TGTGCCAGCAGCCTGTCGGGCTATAATTCACCCCTCCACTTT.

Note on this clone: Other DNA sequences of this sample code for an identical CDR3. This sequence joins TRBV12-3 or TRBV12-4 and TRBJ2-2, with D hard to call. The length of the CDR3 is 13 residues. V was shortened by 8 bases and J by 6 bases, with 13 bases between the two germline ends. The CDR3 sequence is CASSLVGPGELFF. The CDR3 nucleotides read TGTGCCAGCTCCTTGGTGGGCCCCGGGGAGCTGTTTTTT.

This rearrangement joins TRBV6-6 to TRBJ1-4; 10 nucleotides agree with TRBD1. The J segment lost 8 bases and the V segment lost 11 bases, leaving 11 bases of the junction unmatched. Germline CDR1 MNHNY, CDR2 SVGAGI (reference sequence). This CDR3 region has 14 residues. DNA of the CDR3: TGTGCCGCCCACCCGGGACAGGGGAGAGAAAAACTGTTTTTT. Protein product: CAAHPGQGREKLFF.

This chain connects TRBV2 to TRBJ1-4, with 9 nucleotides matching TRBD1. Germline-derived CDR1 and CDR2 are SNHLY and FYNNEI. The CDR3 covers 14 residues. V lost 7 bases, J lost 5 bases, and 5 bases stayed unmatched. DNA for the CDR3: TGTGCCAGCACCGAAGACAGGGGGAATGAAAAACTGTTTTTT. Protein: CASTEDRGNEKLFF. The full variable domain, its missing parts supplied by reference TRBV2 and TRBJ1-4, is EPEVTQTPSHQVTQMGQEVILRCVPISNHLYFYWYRQILGQKVEFLVSFYNNEISEKSEIFDDQFSVERPDGSNFTLKIRSTKLEDSAMYFCASTEDRGNEKLFFGSGTQLSVL.

The CDR3 DNA reads TGTGCCAGCAGCACCGGGACAGGGGAGCGGGGCTACACCTTC. Its translation is CASSTGTGERGYTF. The chain couples TRBV5-4 to TRBJ1-2; 10 positions match TRBD1. The CDR3 is 14 amino acids. Germline values: CDR1 SGHNT, CDR2 YYREEE (reference sequence). J gave up 8 bases and V 4 bases, and 8 bases lay outside the gene matches.

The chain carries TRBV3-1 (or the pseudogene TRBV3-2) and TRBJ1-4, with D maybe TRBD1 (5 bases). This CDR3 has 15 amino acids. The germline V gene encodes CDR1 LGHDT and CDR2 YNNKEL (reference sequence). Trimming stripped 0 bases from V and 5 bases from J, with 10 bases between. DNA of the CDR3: TGTGCCAGCAGCCAAGATGCAGCAGGGAATGAAAAACTGTTTTTT. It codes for CASSQDAAGNEKLFF.

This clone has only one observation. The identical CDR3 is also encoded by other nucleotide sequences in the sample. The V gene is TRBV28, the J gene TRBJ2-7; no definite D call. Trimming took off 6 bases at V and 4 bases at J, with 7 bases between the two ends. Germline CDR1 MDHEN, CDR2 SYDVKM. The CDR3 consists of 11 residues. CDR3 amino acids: CASSSYYEQYF. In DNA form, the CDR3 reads TGTGCCAGCAGCAGCTATTACGAGCAGTACTTC.

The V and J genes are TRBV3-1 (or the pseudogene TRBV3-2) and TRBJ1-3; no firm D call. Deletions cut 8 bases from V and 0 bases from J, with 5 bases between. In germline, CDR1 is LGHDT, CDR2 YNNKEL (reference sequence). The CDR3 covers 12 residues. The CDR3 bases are TGTGCCAGCGGGAACTCTGGAAACACCATATATTTT. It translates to CASGNSGNTIYF.

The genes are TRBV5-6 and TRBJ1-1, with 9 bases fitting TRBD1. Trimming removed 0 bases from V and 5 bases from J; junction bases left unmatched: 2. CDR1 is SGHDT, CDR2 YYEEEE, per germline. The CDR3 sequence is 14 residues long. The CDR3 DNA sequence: TGTGCCAGCAGCTTGGTCGACAGGGGGACTGAAGCTTTCTTT. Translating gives CASSLVDRGTEAFF. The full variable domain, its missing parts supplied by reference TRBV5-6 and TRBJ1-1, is DAGVTQSPTHLIKTRGQQVTLRCSPKSGHDTVSWYQQALGQGPQFIFQYYEEEERQRGNFPDRFSGHQFPNYSSELNVNALLLGDSALYLCASSLVDRGTEAFFGQGTRLTVV.

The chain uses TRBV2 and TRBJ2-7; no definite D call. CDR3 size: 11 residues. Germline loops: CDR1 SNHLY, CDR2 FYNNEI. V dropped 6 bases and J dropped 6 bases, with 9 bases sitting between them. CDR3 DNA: TGTGCCAGCAGGATCAGTGGCGAGCAGTACTTC. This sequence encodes CASRISGEQYF. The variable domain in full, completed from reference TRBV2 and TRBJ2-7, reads EPEVTQTPSHQVTQMGQEVILRCVPISNHLYFYWYRQILGQKVEFLVSFYNNEISEKSEIFDDQFSVERPDGSNFTLKIRSTKLEDSAMYFCASRISGEQYFGPGTRLTVT.

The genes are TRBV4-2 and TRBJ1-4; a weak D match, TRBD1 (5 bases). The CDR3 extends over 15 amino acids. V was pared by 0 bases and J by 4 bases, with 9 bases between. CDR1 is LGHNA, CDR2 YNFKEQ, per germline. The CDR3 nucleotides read TGTGCCAGCAGCCAAGATTGGGGGGTTAATGAAAAACTGTTTTTT. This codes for CASSQDWGVNEKLFF.

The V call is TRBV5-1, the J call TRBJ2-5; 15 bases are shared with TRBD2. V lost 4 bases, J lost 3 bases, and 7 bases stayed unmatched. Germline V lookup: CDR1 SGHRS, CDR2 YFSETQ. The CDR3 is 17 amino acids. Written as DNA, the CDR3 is TGCGCCAGCAGCCCCGGACTAGCGGGGGGGCGGGAAGAGACCCAGTACTTC. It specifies CASSPGLAGGREETQYF.

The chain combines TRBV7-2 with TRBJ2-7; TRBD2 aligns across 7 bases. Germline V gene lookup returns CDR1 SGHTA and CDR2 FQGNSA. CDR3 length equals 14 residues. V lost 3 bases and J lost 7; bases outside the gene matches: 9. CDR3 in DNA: TGTGCCAGCAGCTTTGGCAGGCGCGGGGGAGAGCAGTACTTC. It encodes CASSFGRRGGEQYF.

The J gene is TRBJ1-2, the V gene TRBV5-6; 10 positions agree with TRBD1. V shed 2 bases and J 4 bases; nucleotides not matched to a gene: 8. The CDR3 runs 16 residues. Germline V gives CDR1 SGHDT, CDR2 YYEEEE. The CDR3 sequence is CASSFRRDRGGYGYTF. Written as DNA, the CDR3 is TGTGCCAGCAGCTTCAGACGGGACAGGGGTGGCTATGGCTACACCTTC.

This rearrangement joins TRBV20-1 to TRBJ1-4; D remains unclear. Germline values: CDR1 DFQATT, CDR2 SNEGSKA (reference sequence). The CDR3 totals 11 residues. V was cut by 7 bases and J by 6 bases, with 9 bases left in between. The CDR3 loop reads CSGQVDEKLFF. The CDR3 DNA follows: TGCAGTGGCCAAGTAGATGAAAAACTGTTTTTT.

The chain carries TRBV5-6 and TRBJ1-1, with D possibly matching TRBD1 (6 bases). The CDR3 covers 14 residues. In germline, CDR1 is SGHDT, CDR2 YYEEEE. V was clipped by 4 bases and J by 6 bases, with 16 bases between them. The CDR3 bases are TGTGCCAGCAGCCCAAGCGGGGGCTGGGCTGAAGCTTTCTTT. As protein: CASSPSGGWAEAFF.

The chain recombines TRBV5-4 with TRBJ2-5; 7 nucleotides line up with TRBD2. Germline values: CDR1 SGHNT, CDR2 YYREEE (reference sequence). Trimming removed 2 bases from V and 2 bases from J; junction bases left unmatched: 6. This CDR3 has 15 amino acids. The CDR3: CASSFQRGAQETQYF. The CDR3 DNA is TGTGCCAGCAGCTTCCAGCGGGGTGCGCAAGAGACCCAGTACTTC. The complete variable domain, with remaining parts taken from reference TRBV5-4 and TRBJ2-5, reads ETGVTQSPTHLIKTRGQQVTLRCSSQSGHNTVSWYQQALGQGPQFIFQYYREEENGRGNFPPRFSGLQFPNYSSELNVNALELDDSALYLCASSFQRGAQETQYFGPGTRLLVL.

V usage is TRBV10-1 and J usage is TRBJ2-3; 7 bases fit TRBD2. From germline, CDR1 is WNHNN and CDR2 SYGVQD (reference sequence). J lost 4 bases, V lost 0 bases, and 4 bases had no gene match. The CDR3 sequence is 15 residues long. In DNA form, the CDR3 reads TGCGCCAGCAGTGAGTCTGGCGGGAGATCAGATACGCAGTATTTT. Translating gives CASSESGGRSDTQYF.

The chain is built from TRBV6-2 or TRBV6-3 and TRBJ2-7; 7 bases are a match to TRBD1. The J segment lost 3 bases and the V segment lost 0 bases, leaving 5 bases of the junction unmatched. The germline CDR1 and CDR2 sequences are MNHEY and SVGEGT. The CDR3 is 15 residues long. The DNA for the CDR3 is TGTGCCAGCAGTTACTCGTTGACAGGGAACTACGAGCAGTACTTC. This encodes CASSYSLTGNYEQYF.

The CDR3 region is CASSPRQNLPKGEKLFF. The CDR3 DNA reads as TGCGCCAGCAGCCCGCGGCAGAACCTACCTAAAGGGGAAAAACTGTTTTTT. This chain links TRBV4-1 with TRBJ1-4; D unresolved. The V end lost 4 bases, the J end lost 8 bases, and 23 bases lay between the germline ends. Per the germline V gene, CDR1 is MGHRA and CDR2 is YSYEKL. The length of the CDR3 is 17 residues.

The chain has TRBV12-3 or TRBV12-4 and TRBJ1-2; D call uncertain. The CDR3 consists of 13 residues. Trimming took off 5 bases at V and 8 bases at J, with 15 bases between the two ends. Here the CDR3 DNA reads TGTGCCAGCAGTGGGCACAGCTCCCAAGGCTACACCTTC. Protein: CASSGHSSQGYTF.

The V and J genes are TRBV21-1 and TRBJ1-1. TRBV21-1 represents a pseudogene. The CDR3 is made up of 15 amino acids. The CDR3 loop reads CASSKARQGGTEAFF. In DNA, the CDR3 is TGTGCCAGCAGCAAAGCCAGGCAGGGAGGCACTGAAGCTTTCTTT.

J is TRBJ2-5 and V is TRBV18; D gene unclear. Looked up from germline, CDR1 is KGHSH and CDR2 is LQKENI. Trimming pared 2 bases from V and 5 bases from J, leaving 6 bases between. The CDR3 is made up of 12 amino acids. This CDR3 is CASSPIGETQYF. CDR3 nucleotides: TGTGCCAGCTCACCAATCGGGGAGACCCAGTACTTC.